This T cell receptor (beta chain) came from a study of T cell repertoires in cytomegalovirus infection (dated 2019 in TCRdb). The study in broad terms: The HLA type of each donor mattered for the analysis, because public TCR beta signatures pointed to carriage of CMV infection along with the matching HLA type.

This sample was sequenced with an Illumina HiSeq 1500. TCRdb ran its own pipeline on the public reads, namely fastp trimming at Q25 and MiXCR clone calling, and kept in-frame beta chains. Every distinct CDR3 protein forms one entry, paired with its most common genes and DNA. This sample is represented by around 180,000 distinct CDR3 sequences; roughly 30% of them were singletons. Approximately 30% of the sample is held by the ten biggest clonotypes. Results and caveats for the whole study, not just this receptor: In the ex vivo response, HLA-C-restricted CMV-specific TCR beta clonotypes were dominant, and in two of eight donors the single most frequent clonotype came from this HLA-C-restricted group. In both this cohort and an independent cohort of several hundred donors, the cumulative frequency of public TCR beta family members distinguished carriers of CMV infection plus the relevant HLA type.

CDR1 and CDR2 are drawn from the germline V gene: SGHVS, FNYEAQ. The CDR3 covers 16 residues, taking in both the cysteine and the phenylalanine. CDR3 DNA is the only sequence kept; it has 48 bases, read in frame from the first base. V is reduced by 5 bases and J by 1 base, leaving a spacing of 18 bases between them. Details on this clonotype: Its target antigen remains unknown. No qualities accompany the bases; no much larger clone lies one base away.

Sequencing input: PBMCs. The clonotype originates from a human donor in good health (CMV status not recorded). Some clones in this sample may be carry-over from other donors' samples. This chain is built from TRBV7-6 and TRBJ2-7; matching of 6 bases hints at TRBD1 as the D gene. The sequenced DNA: TGTGCCAGCAGCCAGCGGTTTTCAGGGGCGTCCTACGAGCAGTACTTC. It specifies CASSQRFSGASYEQYF.